This T cell receptor (beta chain) is drawn from a study of cytomegalovirus exposure and HLA in healthy donors. The PCR employed 60 Vbeta primers together with 13 Jbeta primers. Assay used: immunoSEQ multiplex PCR; TCRdb lists only in-frame clones, some missing. The table includes 150,000 to 200,000 clones, 62% detected once. V was clipped by 8 bases and J by 2 bases; unmatched bases: 5. In germline, CDR1 is MNHEY, CDR2 SVGAGI. The CDR3 runs 13 residues. The chain couples TRBV6-5 to TRBJ1-1, with 7 bases lining up with TRBD1. The clonotype originates from a man aged 40-55 years in good health and CMV-seronegative. The material sequenced was PBMCs. CDR3 in amino acids: CASRRGINTEAFF. CDR3 nucleotides: TGTGCCAGCCGCAGGGGGATTAACACTGAAGCTTTCTTT.